These 25 T cell receptor beta chains share one sample of origin, sequenced in a study of response to subunit inactivated influenza vaccine. TCRdb reprocessed the RT-PCR reads via MiXCR and lists one record per CDR3 protein. This sample has 600,000 to 700,000 distinct CDR3 sequences, with around 13% found just once. Specimen: PBMCs from blood, collected roughly 15 days before vaccination. The receptors shown here come from a man aged 45-65 years who received an inactivated influenza vaccine.

This clonotype was detected only a few times. This CDR3 reads CASSQDFRAQNYEQYF. The CDR3 bases are TGCGCCAGCAGCCAAGATTTCCGGGCCCAAAACTACGAGCAGTACTTC. The V gene is TRBV4-3, the J gene TRBJ2-7; D call uncertain. Germline CDR1 reads LGHNA; CDR2 reads YSLEER. V was pared by 0 bases and J by 3 bases, with 15 bases between. The CDR3 is 16 amino acids.

This clonotype was seen a handful of times. The chain joins TRBV7-9 to TRBJ2-7, with 11 bases matching TRBD2. The CDR3 covers 15 residues. The germline V gene encodes CDR1 SEHNR and CDR2 FQNEAQ (reference sequence). Trimming cost V 6 bases and J 4 bases; bases outside gene matches: 8. CDR3 protein: CASSFTSGRGYEQYF. The CDR3 DNA reads as TGTGCCAGCAGTTTCACTAGCGGGAGAGGATACGAGCAGTACTTC.

The chain recombines TRBV28 with TRBJ1-2; 12 positions agree with TRBD1. This CDR3 comprises 15 residues. Germline assignment: CDR1 MDHEN and CDR2 SYDVKM. V lost 5 bases to trimming and J lost 6 bases; unmatched junction nucleotides: 7. CDR3 region: CASSTGTGGKNGYTF. The CDR3 nucleotides read TGTGCCAGCAGTACGGGGACAGGGGGCAAGAATGGCTACACCTTC.

The table lists this clonotype with a few counts. The rearrangement joins TRBV6-2 or TRBV6-3 to TRBJ1-1; TRBD1 aligns across 10 bases. V shed 0 bases, J shed 5 bases, and the junction held 12 bases outside the gene matches. The CDR3 totals 18 residues. CDR1 is MNHEY and CDR2 is SVGEGT in the germline V gene. This CDR3 is CASSYSHRDRGTGTEAFF. The DNA of the CDR3 is TGTGCCAGCAGTTACTCGCACCGGGACAGGGGCACCGGGACTGAAGCTTTCTTT.

A few counts support this clonotype. The rearrangement joins TRBV27 to TRBJ2-4, with D possibly TRBD1 on 5 matching bases. This CDR3 has 19 residues. Germline values: CDR1 MNHEY, CDR2 SMNVEV (reference sequence). Trimming cost V 1 base and J 1 base, with 20 bases left between them. As DNA, the CDR3 is TGTGCCAGCAGTTTATTTGGGGCAGCAACGACGATGGCCAAAAACATTCAGTACTTC. Translation: CASSLFGAATTMAKNIQYF.

J is TRBJ2-1 and V is TRBV29-1; 9 nucleotides line up with TRBD2. Germline values: CDR1 SQVTM, CDR2 ANQGSEA. The CDR3 has 16 amino acids. V was pared by 2 bases and J by 6 bases, with 11 bases of the junction left unmatched. CDR3 residues: CSVERVSGSLGNEQFF. CDR3 bases: TGCAGCGTTGAAAGGGTTAGCGGGAGTTTGGGCAATGAGCAGTTCTTC.

This clonotype was seen ten or more times. V is TRBV20-1 and J is TRBJ2-6, with D unresolved. Germline values: CDR1 DFQATT, CDR2 SNEGSKA (reference sequence). The CDR3 totals 19 residues. Trimming stripped 0 bases from V and 0 bases from J, with 18 bases between. CDR3 sequence: CSARDLTQADFSGANVLTF. CDR3 coding DNA: TGCAGTGCTAGAGATCTAACGCAGGCGGATTTCTCTGGGGCCAACGTCCTGACTTTC.

This clonotype appeared many times. This chain uses TRBV12-3 or TRBV12-4 with TRBJ2-2; D gene uncertain. Trimming pared 1 base from V and 0 bases from J, leaving 6 bases between. The CDR3 is 15 residues long. The DNA for the CDR3 is TGTGCCAGCAGTTTAGGGATGGCGAACACCGGGGAGCTGTTTTTT. This codes for CASSLGMANTGELFF.

The chain recombines TRBV5-6 with TRBJ2-5; TRBD1 matches at 7 bases. This CDR3 has 14 residues. With 1 base clipped from V and 5 bases from J, the junction kept 5 bases outside the gene matches. Germline V gene lookup returns CDR1 SGHDT and CDR2 YYEEEE. For the CDR3, the DNA is TGTGCCAGCAGCTTGAGGGACAGATTGGAGACCCAGTACTTC. This gives the protein CASSLRDRLETQYF.

This clonotype has at least ten counts. V and J are TRBV7-8 and TRBJ1-5, with no clear D. This CDR3 spans 14 amino acids. V was trimmed by 7 bases and J by 2 bases, leaving 12 bases between them. Germline CDR1 SGHVS, CDR2 FQNEAQ. CDR3 nucleotide sequence: TGTGCCAGCACTGTAGTGGGCGGCAATCAGCCCCAGCATTTT. Its translation is CASTVVGGNQPQHF. Filled out from reference TRBV7-8 and TRBJ1-5, the complete variable domain reads GAGVSQSPRYKVAKRGQDVALRCDPISGHVSLFWYQQALGQGPEFLTYFQNEAQLDKSGLPSDRFFAERPEGSVSTLKIQRTQQEDSAVYLCASTVVGGNQPQHFGDGTRLSIL.

This clonotype turned up a few times. The gene calls are TRBV7-9 and TRBJ2-7; D gene uncertain. Germline values: CDR1 SEHNR, CDR2 FQNEAQ (reference sequence). The CDR3 has 13 amino acids. V was cut by 2 bases and J by 5 bases, with 10 bases left in between. Written as DNA, the CDR3 is TGTGCCAGCAGCTTATCTTTAGGGCACGAGCAGTACTTC. It is translated as CASSLSLGHEQYF.

The table lists this clonotype with a few counts. The rearrangement links TRBV27 to TRBJ2-3, with 9 bases aligning to TRBD1. The trim removed 4 bases at V and 4 bases at J, leaving 9 bases unmatched. Germline CDR1 and CDR2: MNHEY and SMNVEV (reference sequence). The CDR3 length is 16 residues. The CDR3 nucleotides read TGTGCCAGCAGTTCACACAACAGGGGGCCCTCAGATACGCAGTATTTT. Translated, it gives CASSSHNRGPSDTQYF.

The chain employs TRBV27 and TRBJ1-6, with 8 bases that match TRBD1. J gave up 5 bases and V 7 bases, and 7 bases lay outside the gene matches. Germline V CDR1 and CDR2: MNHEY, SMNVEV (reference sequence). This CDR3 contains 15 residues. The DNA for the CDR3 is TGTGCCAGCACATTTTCGGGACAGGATAATTCACCCCTCCACTTT. Its protein product is CASTFSGQDNSPLHF.

The J gene is TRBJ2-1, the V gene TRBV27; 8 bases agree with TRBD2. The CDR3 runs 15 residues. The ends lost 6 bases at V and 2 bases at J; junction bases unmatched: 6. The germline V gene encodes CDR1 MNHEY and CDR2 SMNVEV (reference sequence). CDR3 DNA: TGTGCCAGCAGCCTTAGACTAGCGACCTACAATGAGCAGTTCTTC. Translation gives CASSLRLATYNEQFF.

The chain joins TRBV6-5 to TRBJ2-5; D may match TRBD1 or TRBD2 (5 bases each). The length of the CDR3 is 15 residues. CDR1 is MNHEY, CDR2 SVGAGI, per germline. The V and J ends lost 4 bases and 10 bases respectively, with 22 bases between them. This CDR3 is CASSFLRLLGVDQYF. In DNA, the CDR3 is TGTGCCAGCAGTTTTCTACGGCTCTTGGGGGTTGACCAGTACTTC.

This clonotype has just a few counts. This rearrangement joins TRBV7-7 to TRBJ2-2; D perhaps matches TRBD2 (6 bases). CDR3 size: 14 residues. Trimming shortened V by 6 bases and J by 3 bases, and 11 bases separated the two germline ends. Germline CDR1 and CDR2: SSHAT and FNYEAQ (reference sequence). CDR3 nucleotides: TGTGCCAGCAGTGAGACGGGAGACACCGGGGAGCTGTTTTTT. Its translation is CASSETGDTGELFF.

The chain employs TRBV10-3 and TRBJ1-5; a possible D gene is TRBD1 (5 bases). Germline CDR1 ENHRY, CDR2 SYGVKD. Trimming removed 6 bases from V and 5 bases from J, with 11 bases in between. The CDR3 length is 13 residues. The CDR3 coding sequence is TGTGCCATCAGCCGGGACCAAGATCAGCCCCAGCATTTT. Translating gives CAISRDQDQPQHF.

This clonotype was seen at least ten times. The chain couples TRBV5-1 to TRBJ1-2; D is uncertain. V was trimmed by 5 bases and J by 2 bases, leaving 13 bases between them. There are 14 residues in the CDR3. From germline, CDR1 is SGHRS and CDR2 YFSETQ. Written as DNA, the CDR3 is TGCGCCAGCAGGGAGGGAGATCCGAACTATGGCTACACCTTC. Its translation is CASREGDPNYGYTF.

This clonotype was seen more than once but under ten times. The J gene is TRBJ2-7, the V gene TRBV20-1; tentative D call: TRBD1 (5 bases). V gave up 6 bases and J gave up 2 bases, with 11 bases separating them. CDR1 is DFQATT, CDR2 SNEGSKA, per germline (reference sequence). The CDR3 runs 12 residues. CDR3 in DNA: TGCAGTGCCAGGGAAGGGGCCTACGAGCAGTACTTC. Protein product: CSAREGAYEQYF.

The CDR3 loop is CASSERSGSNQPQHF. The CDR3 nucleotides read TGTGCCAGCAGCGAGCGGTCCGGGAGCAATCAGCCCCAGCATTTT. This rearrangement joins TRBV9 to TRBJ1-5; D unresolved. Trimming stripped 3 bases from V and 1 base from J, with 11 bases between. Germline loops: CDR1 SGDLS, CDR2 YYNGEE. This CDR3 contains 15 residues.

This clonotype was detected ten times or more. The V and J genes are TRBV20-1 and TRBJ2-5; tentatively, D is TRBD2 (5 bases). Germline CDR1 reads DFQATT; CDR2 reads SNEGSKA (reference sequence). CDR3 length: 11 amino acids. Trimming took 7 bases from V and 6 from J, leaving 12 bases between them. The CDR3, as DNA: TGCAGTGTACACCGAGGGAAGACCCAGTACTTC. Encoded protein: CSVHRGKTQYF.

The chain recombines TRBV6-1 with TRBJ2-3; 11 bases align to TRBD1. This CDR3 comprises 15 residues. CDR1 is MNHNS and CDR2 is SASEGT in the germline V gene. Trimming cost V 4 bases and J 6 bases; bases outside gene matches: 6. CDR3: CASSARTGGIDTQYF. The DNA of the CDR3 is TGTGCCAGCAGTGCCAGGACAGGGGGCATTGATACGCAGTATTTT.

The gene calls are TRBV6-2 or TRBV6-3 and TRBJ2-7; no reliable D call. This CDR3 contains 11 residues. CDR1 and CDR2 (germline): MNHEY, SVGEGT. V was pared by 6 bases and J by 7 bases, with 10 bases between. CDR3 DNA: TGTGCCAGCAGGGGTGGCTGGGAGCAGTACTTC. Encoded protein: CASRGGWEQYF.

The V gene is TRBV27, the J gene TRBJ2-7, with TRBD1 identical over 9 bases. Germline-derived CDR1 and CDR2 are MNHEY and SMNVEV (reference sequence). CDR3 length equals 14 residues. Germline trimming cut 6 bases from V and 4 bases from J; bases unmatched to any gene: 7. CDR3 bases: TGTGCCAGCAGGGGACAGGGAAGGGTTTACGAGCAGTACTTC. It specifies CASRGQGRVYEQYF.

This clonotype has a handful of counts. CDR3 in amino acids: CSAPRRGLGQPQHF. CDR3 sequence (DNA): TGCAGTGCTCCAAGGCGGGGGCTGGGTCAGCCCCAGCATTTT. The chain links TRBV20-1 to TRBJ1-5; tentatively, D is TRBD1 (6 bases). In germline, CDR1 is DFQATT, CDR2 SNEGSKA (reference sequence). The germline V and J ends were trimmed by 5 bases and 6 bases, with 17 bases remaining between them. CDR3 length: 14 residues.